This TCR beta chain is drawn from a study of immune evolution from preneoplasia to lung adenocarcinoma. Method: immunoSEQ multiplex PCR; TCRdb's copy keeps in-frame clones and lacks some. In the table there are about 6,500 clones, around 69% of which are singletons. Each case's diagnosis was confirmed by two pathologists on H&E. Macro-dissection enriched premalignant or tumor cells before nucleic acid extraction. Regarding this clone: What it recognizes is unknown.

This CDR3 has 14 residues. Trimming removed 9 bases at V and 1 base at J, with 13 bases between. CDR1 is MDHEN and CDR2 is SYDVKM in the germline V gene. Study observations and caveats: Normal lung had the highest top T cell clone frequencies.

The J gene is TRBJ1-5, the V gene TRBV28; TRBD1 might be the D (5 bases). The sequence was obtained from an older donor with lung adenocarcinoma. The sample taken for sequencing was FFPE lung adenocarcinoma in situ tissue. CDR3 in amino acids: CASIQWGSNQPQHF. CDR3 DNA: TGTGCCAGTATCCAGTGGGGGAGCAATCAGCCCCAGCATTTT.